This TCR beta chain was recovered during a study of CD8+CD57+ T cells in acquired aplastic anemia. Study-level background: The sorted CD4+ and CD8+ cells yielded an average about 3.5 ug of DNA.

Profiling of TCR beta VDJ combinations and CDR3 sequences used genomic DNA as template. TCRdb re-derived calls from the reads in MiXCR, one entry per CDR3 protein. The table records roughly 150,000 distinct CDR3 sequences, around 48% of them present only once. Germline assignment: CDR1 KGHDR and CDR2 SFDVKD. J gave up 6 bases and V 3 bases, and 11 bases lay outside the gene matches. CDR3 length equals 17 residues. Those patients picked for sequencing had displayed CD8+CD57+ cell expansion on flow cytometry. By the time of blood sampling, patients had still received no therapy. This clonotype was detected ten times or more.

The clonotype comes from a human donor with aplastic anemia. The chain is built from TRBV24-1 and TRBJ1-5; 9 nucleotides line up with TRBD1. Input material: sorted CD4+, CD8+, or CD8+CD57+ T cells (not recorded which) from PBMCs. In DNA form, the CDR3 reads TGTGCCACCAGTGATCCAGGGACAGGGAGGACCCCTCAGCCCCAGCATTTT. Protein product: CATSDPGTGRTPQPQHF.